Presented here are 21 T cell receptor beta chains from one specimen sequenced in a study of T cells in Graves' hyperthyroidism and ophthalmopathy (dated by TCRdb to the late 2010s). Library preparation employed multiplex PCR. For sequencing, an Illumina HiSeq 2000 was employed. The TCR beta CDR3 regions were amplified from RNA transcripts. For the first round of RT-PCR on the TCR CDR3, the HTBI primer set was used together with the Qiagen OneStep RT-PCR kit. The public reads were reanalyzed by TCRdb: fastp trimming at Q25, MiXCR alignment, in-frame beta chains only. Each entry merges the rows of one CDR3 protein and shows their most common DNA and genes. Within this sample are more than 550,000 distinct CDR3 sequences, with around a sixth of them counted one time only. Jointly, the top ten make up around 15% of the sample. Input material: blood. The source is a man in his forties or fifties with Graves' hyperthyroidism.

The chain joins TRBV7-9 to TRBJ1-5; 11 positions match TRBD1. Matching the DNA end better, TRBJ2-3 makes the J call doubtful. The CDR3 runs to 17 residues. Germline lookup yields CDR1 SEHNR and CDR2 FQNEAQ (reference sequence). CDR3 sequence: CASTWTGGPYSNQPQYF. The CDR3 DNA is TGTGCCAGCACTTGGACAGGGGGCCCTTATAGCAATCAGCCCCAGTATTTT.

This sequence joins TRBV5-1 and TRBJ2-4, with TRBD1 identical over 11 bases. Losses at the gene ends were 0 bases for V and 9 bases for J; bases not matched to a gene: 5. This CDR3 is 15 amino acids long. Germline V gene sequence: CDR1 SGHRS, CDR2 YFSETQ. CDR3 nucleotides: TGCGCCAGCAGCTTGGACACCGGGACAGGGGGCATTCAGTACTTC. It is translated as CASSLDTGTGGIQYF.

This clonotype was seen a few times. This chain uses TRBV20-1 with TRBJ1-5; no definite D call. CDR3 length equals 14 residues. Trimming cost V 3 bases and J 0 bases, with 9 bases left between them. CDR1 DFQATT and CDR2 SNEGSKA come from the germline V gene (reference sequence). The chain's CDR3 is CSASGRDSNQPQHF. The CDR3 DNA reads TGCAGTGCTAGCGGGAGAGATAGCAATCAGCCCCAGCATTTT.

This clonotype was seen at least ten times. The rearrangement links TRBV30 to TRBJ1-4; no clear D gene. V lost 2 bases and J 8 bases, leaving 9 bases between the germline ends. The CDR3 is made up of 12 amino acids. Germline CDR1 and CDR2: GTSNPN and SVGIG (reference sequence). The CDR3 nucleotides read TGTGCCTGGAGTCCCATTACGGAAAAACTGTTTTTT. This encodes CAWSPITEKLFF.

This clonotype was seen at least ten times. The chain couples TRBV30 to TRBJ2-2; TRBD2 aligns across 10 bases. V was pared by 7 bases and J by 1 base, with 6 bases of the junction left unmatched. The CDR3 runs to 15 residues. Germline values: CDR1 GTSNPN, CDR2 SVGIG (reference sequence). CDR3 sequence: CALHLAGVNTGELFF. In nucleotides, the CDR3 is TGTGCCTTACATCTAGCGGGAGTGAACACCGGGGAGCTGTTTTTT. The variable domain in full, completed from reference TRBV30 and TRBJ2-2, reads SQTIHQWPATLVQPVGSPLSLECTVEGTSNPNLYWYRQAAGRGLQLLFYSVGIGQISSEVPQNLSASRPQDRQFILSSKKLLLSDSGFYLCALHLAGVNTGELFFGEGSRLTVL.

This clonotype has just a few counts. This chain connects TRBV14 to TRBJ1-1, with 7 positions matching TRBD1. The V and J ends lost 6 bases and 5 bases, in that order; junction bases with no gene match: 9. CDR1 SGHDN and CDR2 FVKESK come from the germline V gene. The CDR3 is 14 amino acids. CDR3 in DNA: TGTGCCAGCAGGGACAGGACGAAAATAACTGAAGCTTTCTTT. The encoded protein is CASRDRTKITEAFF.

The V and J genes are TRBV7-6 and TRBJ2-3, with TRBD2 identical over 9 bases. V was pared by 4 bases and J by 2 bases, with 4 bases of the junction left unmatched. CDR1 SGHVS and CDR2 FNYEAQ come from the germline V gene. The CDR3 runs to 15 residues. The CDR3 here is CASSWAGGPTDTQYF. The CDR3 DNA is TGTGCCAGCAGCTGGGCGGGAGGGCCCACAGATACGCAGTATTTT.

This clonotype was found many times. This chain links TRBV2 with TRBJ2-1; 8 positions agree with TRBD2. Germline CDR1 reads SNHLY; CDR2 reads FYNNEI. This CDR3 has 14 residues. The ends lost 6 bases at V and 6 bases at J; junction bases unmatched: 7. The CDR3 spells CASRREREFNEQFF. The CDR3 DNA follows: TGTGCCAGCAGACGGGAGCGGGAGTTCAATGAGCAGTTCTTC.

The chain combines TRBV19 with TRBJ1-5; 7 bases line up with TRBD1. This CDR3 has 16 amino acids. Trimming removed 5 bases from V and 4 bases from J; junction bases left unmatched: 11. Per germline, CDR1 LNHDA and CDR2 SQIVND (reference sequence). CDR3 nucleotide sequence: TGTGCCAGTAGTGCTTTAGTGACAGGGCGAAATCAGCCCCAGCATTTT. Protein product: CASSALVTGRNQPQHF.

This clonotype was counted many times. The chain has TRBV7-2 and TRBJ2-1; D not certain. This CDR3 contains 13 residues. Trimming cost V 7 bases and J 8 bases, with 15 bases left between them. Germline V gives CDR1 SGHTA, CDR2 FQGNSA. The CDR3 region has the DNA TGTGCCAGCATGTGGGAAGGGATAGATGAGCAGTTCTTC. This codes for CASMWEGIDEQFF.

This clonotype was seen only a few times. This chain links TRBV28 with TRBJ2-1; D is ambiguous. CDR3 length: 14 amino acids. Per germline, CDR1 MDHEN and CDR2 SYDVKM. V lost 2 bases, J lost 4 bases, and 9 bases lay in between. The CDR3 here is CASSLQDGYNEQFF. In DNA form, the CDR3 reads TGTGCCAGCAGTTTACAGGACGGGTACAATGAGCAGTTCTTC.

In this sample, this clonotype turned up many times. This chain uses TRBV24-1 with TRBJ2-2; tentatively, D is TRBD1 (5 bases). Germline V gives CDR1 KGHDR, CDR2 SFDVKD. V lost 5 bases to trimming and J lost 7 bases, with 16 bases between them. CDR3 size: 15 residues. The CDR3 DNA reads TGTGCCACCAGTGTGACGGCAGACAGAGGCGGGGAGCTGTTTTTT. Its translation: CATSVTADRGGELFF.

The V and J genes are TRBV9 and TRBJ2-2; TRBD2 matches 7 bases. The V gene end was trimmed by 0 bases and the J gene end by 3 bases; junction bases not matched to a gene: 8. This CDR3 is 17 amino acids long. Germline values: CDR1 SGDLS, CDR2 YYNGEE. This CDR3 reads CASSVAGSGSYTGELFF. The CDR3 DNA reads TGTGCCAGCAGCGTAGCCGGTAGCGGGTCCTACACCGGGGAGCTGTTTTTT.

This clonotype occurred many times. V gene TRBV19 combines with J gene TRBJ2-7, with TRBD2 matching 9 bases. The junction had 4 bases not matched to a gene; V was cut back by 2 bases and J by 2 bases. This CDR3 contains 15 residues. Germline values: CDR1 LNHDA, CDR2 SQIVND (reference sequence). CDR3 sequence reads: CASSIRSSGTYEQYF. In DNA, the CDR3 is TGTGCCAGTAGTATACGGTCTAGCGGGACCTACGAGCAGTACTTC. Filled out from reference TRBV19 and TRBJ2-7, the complete variable domain reads DGGITQSPKYLFRKEGQNVTLSCEQNLNHDAMYWYRQDPGQGLRLIYYSQIVNDFQKGDIAEGYSVSREKKESFPLTVTSAQKNPTAFYLCASSIRSSGTYEQYFGPGTRLTVT.

The CDR3 DNA sequence: TGTGCCAGCAGGCGTTCTCGAGAGACCCAGTACTTC. Amino acid sequence: CASRRSRETQYF. V usage is TRBV2 and J usage is TRBJ2-5; D uncertain. CDR1 is SNHLY and CDR2 is FYNNEI in the germline V gene. CDR3 length equals 12 residues. V lost 6 bases to trimming and J lost 4 bases, with 9 bases between them.

This clonotype was picked up many times. The chain carries TRBV12-3 or TRBV12-4 and TRBJ2-1; 13 nucleotides line up with TRBD2. The CDR3 runs to 16 residues. V lost 4 bases and J lost 7; bases outside the gene matches: 7. The CDR3 loop is CASSYPGTSGMNEQFF. In DNA, the CDR3 is TGTGCCAGCAGTTACCCCGGGACTAGCGGGATGAATGAGCAGTTCTTC.

This clonotype appeared many times. This chain links TRBV12-3 or TRBV12-4 with TRBJ1-2; 10 positions agree with TRBD1. This CDR3 contains 15 residues. V shed 6 bases, J shed 2 bases, and the junction held 6 bases outside the gene matches. DNA for the CDR3: TGTGCCAGCAGGAAAGACAGGGGGCGGAACTATGGCTACACCTTC. Its translation: CASRKDRGRNYGYTF.

This clonotype was detected ten times or more. The chain couples TRBV12-3 or TRBV12-4 to TRBJ1-1; possibly TRBD1 for D (6 bases). The ends were cut back, 6 bases at V and 1 base at J, with 15 bases in the middle. This CDR3 comprises 15 residues. Here the CDR3 reads CASRETGHQNTEAFF. In DNA form, the CDR3 reads TGTGCCAGCAGAGAGACGGGACACCAGAACACTGAAGCTTTCTTT.

With regard to this clonotype: The germline gene is not matched at one end of the junction; a read error may be the cause. The rearrangement links TRBV9 to TRBJ1-1, with TRBD1 matching over 10 bases. Germline V lookup: CDR1 SGDLS, CDR2 YYNGEE. The CDR3 is 16 residues long. The CDR3 protein is CASSVGQGVLNTEASF. The CDR3 nucleotides read TGTGCCAGCAGCGTCGGACAGGGGGTACTGAACACTGAAGCTTCCTTT.

J is TRBJ1-2 and V is TRBV14, with a weak D call TRBD1 (5 bases). The CDR3 covers 15 residues. Germline V lookup: CDR1 SGHDN, CDR2 FVKESK. V dropped 3 bases and J dropped 0 bases, with 11 bases sitting between them. The CDR3: CASSQWDGTNYGYTF. Here the CDR3 DNA reads TGTGCCAGCAGCCAGTGGGACGGGACTAACTATGGCTACACCTTC.

This clonotype showed up many times. This chain connects TRBV12-3 or TRBV12-4 to TRBJ1-2, with D possibly being TRBD1 (6 bases). CDR3 size: 15 residues. The V end lost 1 base, the J end lost 6 bases, and 15 bases lay between the germline ends. The DNA for the CDR3 is TGTGCCAGCAGTTTAGTCACCAGGGGAAGCCATGGCTACACCTTC. Amino acids: CASSLVTRGSHGYTF.